Below, 13 T cell receptor beta chains from the same sample are listed, as sequenced in a study of T cells expressing NK-cell markers. TCRdb reprocessed the 5' RACE reads and stores each CDR3 protein as one record, lacking DNA. The listing records 250,000 to 300,000 distinct CDR3 sequences. Material: blood T cells: a sorted CD56 or NKG2C T cell subset, CD4+ or CD8+ T cells, or bulk PBMC T cells (not recorded which). These receptors were taken from a man in his late teens or twenties in good health.

This chain joins TRBV4-3 and TRBJ1-2. The CDR3 is made up of 14 amino acids. Germline V gene data show CDR1 as LGHNA and CDR2 as YSLEER. This CDR3 reads CASSQDSANYGYTF.

The chain employs TRBV29-1 and TRBJ2-7; absent DNA, TCRdb's TRBD2 call cannot be checked. This CDR3 is built from 14 residues. Germline V gene sequence: CDR1 SQVTM, CDR2 ANQGSEA. CDR3 sequence: CSVERREGLYEQYF.

J is TRBJ1-6 and V is TRBV30; TCRdb indicates TRBD1, and absent DNA this call remains unverified. Germline-derived CDR1 and CDR2 are GTSNPN and SVGIG (reference sequence). The CDR3 is 16 residues long. The CDR3 sequence is CAWSVRGGRDGSPLHF.

The gene calls are TRBV12-3 or TRBV12-4 and TRBJ1-5; TCRdb's D gene call, TRBD1, goes unchecked for lack of DNA. This CDR3 has 14 amino acids. The CDR3 spells CASRGTGVVQPQHF.

The chain couples TRBV19 to TRBJ2-3; as DNA is missing, the TRBD1 call by TCRdb cannot be tested. CDR1 and CDR2 (germline): LNHDA, SQIVND (reference sequence). This CDR3 is built from 18 residues. CDR3 residues: CASSILSGGLYGTDTQYF.

This rearrangement joins TRBV12-3 or TRBV12-4 to TRBJ1-6. The CDR3 sequence is 14 residues long. CDR3 region: CASSLRDLRSPLHF.

CDR3 sequence reads: CASSLEAGLNNEQFF. J is TRBJ2-1 and V is TRBV11-3; TCRdb lists TRBD2, though no DNA is available to test this call. In germline, CDR1 is SGHNT, CDR2 YENEEA. The CDR3 covers 15 residues.

The CDR3 sequence: CASARADPSYNEQFF. The chain uses TRBV11-2 and TRBJ2-1; the D gene TCRdb calls, TRBD1, cannot be checked with no DNA. The CDR3 runs to 15 residues. Germline lookup yields CDR1 SGHAT and CDR2 FQNNGV.

The chain combines TRBV12-3 or TRBV12-4 with TRBJ2-1; TCRdb returns TRBD1, unconfirmable since there is no DNA. The CDR3 runs to 16 residues. The CDR3: CASSFQRQGSSNEQFF.

This chain joins TRBV3-1 and TRBJ2-5; TCRdb reports TRBD1, a call that lacks DNA to check it against. The CDR3 length is 14 residues. CDR1 is LGHDT and CDR2 is YNNKEL in the germline V gene (reference sequence). CDR3 protein: CASSQGQMGETQYF.

This rearrangement joins TRBV29-1 to TRBJ1-5; TCRdb picks TRBD1, but there is no DNA to check that call. The CDR3 covers 14 residues. Germline V gene data show CDR1 as SQVTM and CDR2 as ANQGSEA. CDR3 region: CSVGTGPSGQPQHF.

The V gene is TRBV20-1, the J gene TRBJ2-5. Germline assignment: CDR1 DFQATT and CDR2 SNEGSKA (reference sequence). The CDR3 consists of 11 residues. The CDR3 loop is CSATQQETQYF.

The chain uses TRBV6-2 or TRBV6-3 and TRBJ2-1; TCRdb returns TRBD2, unconfirmable since there is no DNA. Germline CDR1 and CDR2: MNHEY and SVGEGT. The CDR3 loop spans 16 amino acids. This CDR3 is CASTPPLGLAKNEQFF.